The 30 T cell receptor beta chains below come from one sample, sequenced in a study of control samples from healthy donors and cancer patients. Produced via immunoSEQ multiplex PCR; TCRdb's table is partial and in-frame only. The sample records about 140,000 clones, 85% to 95% being singletons. Sequenced material: blood. These receptors were obtained from a man aged 35 to 55 in good health.

The chain links TRBV2 to TRBJ2-5, with D perhaps being TRBD1 or TRBD2 (5 bases each). This CDR3 region has 13 residues. Germline lookup yields CDR1 SNHLY and CDR2 FYNNEI. Between the trimmed V and J ends, which lost 6 bases and 5 bases, there was a span of 13 bases. CDR3 region: CASSGTARETQYF. CDR3 coding DNA: TGTGCCAGCAGCGGGACGGCTAGGGAGACCCAGTACTTC.

The chain employs TRBV29-1 and TRBJ2-3, with 8 nucleotides matching TRBD2. With 4 bases clipped from V and 6 bases from J, the junction kept 6 bases outside the gene matches. This CDR3 is 13 amino acids long. Germline V gene lookup returns CDR1 SQVTM and CDR2 ANQGSEA. The CDR3 DNA reads as TGCAGCGTTGGAATTAGCGGGAAGGATACGCAGTATTTT. This encodes CSVGISGKDTQYF.

The chain carries TRBV4-1 and TRBJ2-2; D possibly corresponds to TRBD2 (6 bases). The V end lost 1 base, the J end lost 0 bases, and 15 bases lay between the germline ends. This CDR3 spans 18 amino acids. The germline V gene has CDR1 MGHRA and CDR2 YSYEKL. In DNA form, the CDR3 reads TGCGCCAGCAGCCAAGTAAAGGGGTCTAGCGCGAACACCGGGGAGCTGTTTTTT. Residues: CASSQVKGSSANTGELFF.

V is TRBV29-1 and J is TRBJ2-2; D unclear. The CDR3 runs 12 residues. Germline V gene data show CDR1 as SQVTM and CDR2 as ANQGSEA. Trimming took off 3 bases at V and 5 bases at J, with 7 bases between the two ends. The DNA for the CDR3 is TGCAGCGTTGATTGGGGAACCGGGGAGCTGTTTTTT. This translates into CSVDWGTGELFF.

This chain links TRBV5-6 with TRBJ1-4; 7 bases are shared with TRBD1. The V gene end was trimmed by 7 bases and the J gene end by 7 bases; junction bases not matched to a gene: 7. The germline gives CDR1 SGHDT, CDR2 YYEEEE. The CDR3 has 13 residues. CDR3 in amino acids: CASQQGLVEKLFF. CDR3 coding DNA: TGTGCCAGCCAACAGGGGTTAGTTGAAAAACTGTTTTTT.

The chain couples TRBV6-1 to TRBJ1-6, with D perhaps matching TRBD1 (5 bases). CDR3 length: 15 amino acids. V lost 1 base to trimming and J lost 7 bases, with 11 bases between them. CDR1 MNHNS and CDR2 SASEGT come from the germline V gene. The CDR3 reads CASSEDAGSNSPLHF. For the CDR3, the DNA is TGTGCCAGCAGTGAAGATGCAGGGTCAAATTCACCCCTCCACTTT.

V is TRBV7-9 and J is TRBJ2-5, with D possibly being TRBD1 (5 bases). The CDR3 sequence is 17 residues long. V lost 0 bases to trimming and J lost 3 bases, with 17 bases between them. CDR1 and CDR2 (germline): SEHNR, FQNEAQ (reference sequence). Here the CDR3 reads CASSLAGQPWGKETQYF. The CDR3 region has the DNA TGTGCCAGCAGCTTAGCGGGGCAGCCCTGGGGCAAAGAGACCCAGTACTTC.

As to this clone: Within the sample, other DNA sequences also encode this same CDR3. The rearrangement links TRBV6-6 to TRBJ1-1; weak D call: TRBD1 (5 bases). V dropped 2 bases and J dropped 1 base, with 5 bases sitting between them. The CDR3 is made up of 13 amino acids. CDR1 and CDR2 from the germline V gene are MNHNY and SVGAGI (reference sequence). CDR3 protein: CASSYQGNTEAFF. CDR3 nucleotides: TGTGCCAGCAGTTACCAGGGGAACACTGAAGCTTTCTTT.

Only one count was recorded for this clone. The gene calls are TRBV4-2 and TRBJ2-2, with 8 bases fitting TRBD2. The CDR3 runs to 17 residues. The germline gives CDR1 LGHNA, CDR2 YNFKEQ. With V trimmed by 5 bases and J by 10 bases, 18 bases remained unmatched. The CDR3 loop is CASSGAAAGGSRAELFF. CDR3 nucleotides: TGTGCCAGCAGCGGGGCCGCGGCGGGGGGCTCAAGGGCGGAGCTGTTTTTT.

The chain combines TRBV4-1 with TRBJ2-3, with 9 positions matching TRBD2. The V gene end was trimmed by 1 base and the J gene end by 4 bases; junction bases not matched to a gene: 6. In germline, CDR1 is MGHRA, CDR2 YSYEKL. This CDR3 has 16 amino acids. CDR3 in amino acids: CASSQGGSGRADTQYF. In DNA, the CDR3 is TGCGCCAGCAGCCAAGGTGGTAGCGGGAGAGCAGATACGCAGTATTTT.

This clone is a singleton in its sample. The chain's CDR3 is CASSLERAPRTEAFF. The CDR3, as DNA: TGTGCCAGCAGCTTAGAGCGGGCCCCGAGGACTGAAGCTTTCTTT. The chain recombines TRBV7-3 with TRBJ1-1; D not certain. V was clipped by 2 bases and J by 5 bases, with 15 bases between them. Looked up from germline, CDR1 is SGHTA and CDR2 is FQGTGA. This CDR3 is 15 amino acids long.

The rearrangement uses TRBV10-3 and TRBJ1-1; a weak D match, TRBD1 (5 bases). Trimming took off 1 base at V and 10 bases at J, with 13 bases between the two ends. The CDR3 contains 13 residues. Germline values: CDR1 ENHRY, CDR2 SYGVKD. CDR3 nucleotide sequence: TGTGCCATCAGTGAGTATGGGGACGTGGGAGCTTTCTTT. Its protein product is CAISEYGDVGAFF.

The chain is built from TRBV9 and TRBJ1-2; possibly TRBD1 for D (5 bases). Per the germline V gene, CDR1 is SGDLS and CDR2 is YYNGEE. The ends were cut back, 4 bases at V and 8 bases at J, with 15 bases in the middle. The CDR3 sequence is 13 residues long. In DNA form, the CDR3 reads TGTGCCAGCAGCCTTAGTGGGGGTGGCGGCTACACCTTC. Translation gives CASSLSGGGGYTF.

This rearrangement joins TRBV3-1 (or the pseudogene TRBV3-2) to TRBJ1-2; 9 nucleotides match TRBD1. V lost 8 bases to trimming and J lost 0 bases; unmatched junction nucleotides: 7. Germline-derived CDR1 and CDR2 are LGHDT and YNNKEL (reference sequence). The CDR3 covers 15 residues. Written as DNA, the CDR3 is TGTGCCAGCGGGGACAGGGCTATTTCTAACTATGGCTACACCTTC. It specifies CASGDRAISNYGYTF.

CDR3 nucleotides: TGTGCCAGCAGCGTAGTCTCAGTCAACAATGAGCAGTTCTTC. Translated: CASSVVSVNNEQFF. The genes are TRBV9 and TRBJ2-1; D uncertain. V was shortened by 0 bases and J by 5 bases, with 9 bases between the two germline ends. Germline CDR1 is SGDLS and CDR2 is YYNGEE. This CDR3 is built from 14 residues.

Remarks on this clone: A junction boundary mismatches the germline segment, possibly from a read error. The V and J genes are TRBV6-5 and TRBJ1-5, with D tentatively TRBD1 (5 bases). Germline V gives CDR1 MNHEY, CDR2 SVGAGI. The CDR3 extends over 14 amino acids. CDR3 coding DNA: TGTGCCAGCAGTAACTCGGGGGGGACTCAGCCCCAGCATTTT. Amino acid sequence: CASSNSGGTQPQHF.

The genes are TRBV29-1 and TRBJ1-2; no clear D gene. The CDR3 totals 13 residues. The germline V gene encodes CDR1 SQVTM and CDR2 ANQGSEA. V lost 3 bases, J lost 6 bases, and 14 bases lay in between. CDR3 loop: CSVDNADADGYTF. CDR3 in DNA: TGCAGCGTTGACAATGCGGACGCGGATGGCTACACCTTC.

The chain carries TRBV14 and TRBJ1-2; 9 bases line up with TRBD1. With 1 base clipped from V and 5 bases from J, the junction kept 2 bases outside the gene matches. The length of the CDR3 is 14 residues. Looked up from germline, CDR1 is SGHDN and CDR2 is FVKESK. The CDR3 protein is CASSQAGTGYGYTF. The CDR3 bases are TGTGCCAGCAGCCAAGCCGGGACAGGGTATGGCTACACCTTC.

The V and J genes are TRBV21-1 and TRBJ2-1; TRBD1 is the table's D call, not checked against the DNA. TRBV21-1 is a pseudogene locus. The CDR3 length is 17 residues. CDR3 in DNA: TGTGCCAGCAGCGGCCGGGACAGGGACCTCTGGGTCAATGAGCAGTTCTTC. Protein sequence: CASSGRDRDLWVNEQFF.

This rearrangement joins TRBV11-2 to TRBJ1-1; TRBD1 matches 8 bases. Germline CDR1 reads SGHAT; CDR2 reads FQNNGV. This CDR3 comprises 16 residues. V trimming: 1 base; J trimming: 7 bases; junction bases outside the gene matches: 11. The CDR3 here is CASSLVQGVRMDEAFF. In DNA, the CDR3 is TGTGCCAGCAGCTTAGTACAGGGGGTAAGGATGGATGAAGCTTTCTTT.

CDR3 sequence: CASSLVAATYNEQFF. In DNA form, the CDR3 reads TGTGCCAGCAGCTTGGTGGCAGCTACCTACAATGAGCAGTTCTTC. This chain uses TRBV5-6 with TRBJ2-1; D is undetermined. CDR1 is SGHDT, CDR2 YYEEEE, per germline. V lost 0 bases and J lost 2, with 9 bases in between. The CDR3 loop spans 15 amino acids.

This rearrangement joins TRBV6-5 to TRBJ1-3, with D possibly matching TRBD1 (6 bases). The V gene's germline CDR1 is MNHEY and CDR2 SVGAGI. This CDR3 region has 16 residues. Trimming stripped 0 bases from V and 2 bases from J, with 11 bases between. As DNA, the CDR3 is TGTGCCAGCAGTTACTCTCCAGGGGCAGCTGGAAACACCATATATTTT. This translates into CASSYSPGAAGNTIYF.

The J gene is TRBJ2-7, the V gene TRBV5-1; no clear D. The CDR3 runs to 13 residues. Trimming removed 4 bases from V and 3 bases from J, with 11 bases in between. CDR1 is SGHRS and CDR2 is YFSETQ in the germline V gene. CDR3 coding DNA: TGCGCCAGCAGCGACACCAAGTTCTACGAGCAGTACTTC. This gives the protein CASSDTKFYEQYF.

V is TRBV13 and J is TRBJ1-1; the D gene is possibly TRBD1 (5 bases). The CDR3 runs 16 residues. Trimming cost V 5 bases and J 1 base, with 17 bases left between them. The germline V gene has CDR1 PRHDT and CDR2 FYEKMQ (reference sequence). The CDR3 DNA reads TGTGCCAGCAGCGGCAGGGCTGTGTCTGGGAACACTGAAGCTTTCTTT. This codes for CASSGRAVSGNTEAFF.

Only one count was recorded for this clone. V gene TRBV28 combines with J gene TRBJ1-5; 8 nucleotides line up with TRBD1. The CDR3 is 14 amino acids. Looked up from germline, CDR1 is MDHEN and CDR2 is SYDVKM. V trimming: 6 bases; J trimming: 7 bases; junction bases outside the gene matches: 8. The CDR3: CASRPGQVGQPQHF. CDR3 in DNA: TGTGCCAGCAGACCGGGACAGGTCGGACAGCCCCAGCATTTT.

This clone has a handful of counts. V is TRBV4-1 and J is TRBJ1-6; D is unresolved. Trimming cost V 4 bases and J 0 bases, with 7 bases left between them. Germline V CDR1 and CDR2: MGHRA, YSYEKL. The CDR3 loop spans 15 amino acids. CDR3 sequence reads: CASSPISSYNSPLHF. CDR3 sequence (DNA): TGCGCCAGCAGCCCGATAAGCTCCTATAATTCACCCCTCCACTTT.

This clone was recorded a few times. V is TRBV6-5 and J is TRBJ2-2, with TRBD1 matching over 9 bases. The germline V gene encodes CDR1 MNHEY and CDR2 SVGAGI. After removal of 6 bases from V and 5 bases from J, the junction contained 7 bases not matched to a gene. The CDR3 is made up of 15 amino acids. The CDR3 sequence: CASSRTGVETGELFF. The CDR3 nucleotides read TGTGCCAGCAGCAGGACAGGGGTCGAAACCGGGGAGCTGTTTTTT.

The chain recombines TRBV19 with TRBJ2-1, with a possible D match to TRBD1 (6 bases). The V and J ends lost 3 bases and 12 bases respectively, with 12 bases between them. The CDR3 is 12 residues long. The germline gives CDR1 LNHDA, CDR2 SQIVND (reference sequence). Here the CDR3 reads CASSITGLVQFF. In DNA, the CDR3 is TGTGCCAGTAGTATTACAGGGCTCGTGCAGTTCTTC.

The chain has TRBV5-1 and TRBJ2-1, with D possibly matching TRBD1 (6 bases). The germline V gene encodes CDR1 SGHRS and CDR2 YFSETQ. V was clipped by 4 bases and J by 6 bases, with 11 bases between them. The CDR3 loop spans 13 amino acids. CDR3 in DNA: TGCGCCAGCAGCCCTGGACAGACCAATGAGCAGTTCTTC. It translates to CASSPGQTNEQFF.

The chain combines TRBV19 with TRBJ2-7; D is possibly TRBD2 (6 bases). From germline, CDR1 is LNHDA and CDR2 SQIVND (reference sequence). The V gene lost 5 bases and the J gene lost 6 bases, with 14 bases spanning the gap. The CDR3 is 13 amino acids. CDR3 nucleotides: TGTGCCAGTAGTCAGAGGGAGGCCTTCGAGCAGTACTTC. The encoded protein is CASSQREAFEQYF.